Reported below is one T cell receptor (beta chain). The target antigen is unknown. RNA transcripts provided the template for amplifying TCR beta CDR3 regions. A first-round RT-PCR used HTBI primers, followed by a second-round multiplex PCR. Each CDR3 protein is one row after TCRdb ran MiXCR on the multiplex PCR reads. The sample carries about 380,000 distinct CDR3 sequences, approximately 15% recorded once. The data were taken from a study of Graves' ophthalmopathy and Graves' hyperthyroidism. Regarding the study as a whole: Blood was where most expanded thyroid clonotypes above 0.001 frequency also turned up.

After removal of 4 bases from V and 11 bases from J, the junction contained 9 bases not matched to a gene. Germline V gene data show CDR1 as LGHDT and CDR2 as YNNKEL (reference sequence). There are 13 residues in the CDR3. The sequenced sample was peripheral blood. The rearrangement uses TRBV3-1 and TRBJ2-7; TRBD1 matches at 9 bases. The sequence came from a woman aged 18-29 years with stable Graves' hyperthyroidism. In nucleotides, the CDR3 is TGTGCCAGCAGCCTCCAACCCACAGGGGGCAAGTACTTC. It translates to CASSLQPTGGKYF.